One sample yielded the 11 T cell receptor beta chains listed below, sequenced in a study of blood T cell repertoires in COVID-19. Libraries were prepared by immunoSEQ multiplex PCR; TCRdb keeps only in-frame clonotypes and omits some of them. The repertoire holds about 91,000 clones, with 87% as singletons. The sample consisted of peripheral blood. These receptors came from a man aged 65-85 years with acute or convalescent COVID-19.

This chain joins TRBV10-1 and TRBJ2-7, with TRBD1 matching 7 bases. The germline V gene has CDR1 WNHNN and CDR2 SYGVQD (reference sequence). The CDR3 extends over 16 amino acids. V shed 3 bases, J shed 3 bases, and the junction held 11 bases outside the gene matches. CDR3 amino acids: CASSEMGQFAYYEQYV. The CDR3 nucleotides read TGCGCCAGCAGTGAAATGGGACAGTTTGCTTACTACGAGCAGTACGTC.

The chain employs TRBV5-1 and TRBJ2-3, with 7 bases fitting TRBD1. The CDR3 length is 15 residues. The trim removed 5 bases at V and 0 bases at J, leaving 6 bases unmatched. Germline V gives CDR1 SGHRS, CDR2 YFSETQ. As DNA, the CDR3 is TGCGCCAGCAGTTTTGGACAGGCAAGCACAGATACGCAGTATTTT. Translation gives CASSFGQASTDTQYF.

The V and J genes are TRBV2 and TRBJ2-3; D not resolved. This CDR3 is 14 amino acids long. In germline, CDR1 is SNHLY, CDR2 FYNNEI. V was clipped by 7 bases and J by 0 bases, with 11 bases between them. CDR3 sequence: CASMLWSSTDTQYF. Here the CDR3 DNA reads TGTGCCAGCATGTTATGGAGTAGCACAGATACGCAGTATTTT. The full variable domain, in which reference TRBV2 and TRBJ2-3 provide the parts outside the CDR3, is EPEVTQTPSHQVTQMGQEVILRCVPISNHLYFYWYRQILGQKVEFLVSFYNNEISEKSEIFDDQFSVERPDGSNFTLKIRSTKLEDSAMYFCASMLWSSTDTQYFGPGTRLTVL.

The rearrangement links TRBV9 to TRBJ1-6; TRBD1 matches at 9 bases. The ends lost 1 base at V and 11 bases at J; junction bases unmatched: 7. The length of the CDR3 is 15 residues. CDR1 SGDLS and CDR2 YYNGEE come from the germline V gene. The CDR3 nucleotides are TGTGCCAGCAGCGTAAGGGACAGGGATAACCCACCCCTCCACTTT. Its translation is CASSVRDRDNPPLHF.

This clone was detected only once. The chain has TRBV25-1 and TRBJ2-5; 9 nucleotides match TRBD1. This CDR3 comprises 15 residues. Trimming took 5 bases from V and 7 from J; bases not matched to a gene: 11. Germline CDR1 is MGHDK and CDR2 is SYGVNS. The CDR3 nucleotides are TGTGCCAGCAGTACCCCCTCCGGACAGGGGACGACCCAGTACTTC. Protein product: CASSTPSGQGTTQYF. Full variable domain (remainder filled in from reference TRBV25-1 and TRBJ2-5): EADIYQTPRYLVIGTGKKITLECSQTMGHDKMYWYQQDPGMELHLIHYSYGVNSTEKGDLSSESTVSRIRTEHFPLTLESARPSHTSQYLCASSTPSGQGTTQYFGPGTRLLVL.

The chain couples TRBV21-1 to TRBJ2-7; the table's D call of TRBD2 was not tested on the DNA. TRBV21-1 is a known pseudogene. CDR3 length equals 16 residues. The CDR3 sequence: CASSEGNGKRSYEQYV. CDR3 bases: TGTGCCAGCAGTGAGGGAAACGGAAAAAGGTCCTACGAGCAGTACGTC.

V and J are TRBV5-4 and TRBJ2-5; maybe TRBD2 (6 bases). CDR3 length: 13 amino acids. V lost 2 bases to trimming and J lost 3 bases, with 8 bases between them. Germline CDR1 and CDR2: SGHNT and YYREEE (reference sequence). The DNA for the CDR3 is TGTGCCAGCAGCTTTAGCGGTGAAGAGACCCAGTACTTC. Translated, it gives CASSFSGEETQYF. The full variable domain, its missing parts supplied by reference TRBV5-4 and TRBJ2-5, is ETGVTQSPTHLIKTRGQQVTLRCSSQSGHNTVSWYQQALGQGPQFIFQYYREEENGRGNFPPRFSGLQFPNYSSELNVNALELDDSALYLCASSFSGEETQYFGPGTRLLVL.

The CDR3 loop reads CASSPPGTGGRAFF. The CDR3, as DNA: TGTGCCAGCAGTCCTCCCGGGACAGGGGGTAGAGCTTTCTTT. This chain connects TRBV6-5 to TRBJ1-1, with 11 bases identical to TRBD1. Germline assignment: CDR1 MNHEY and CDR2 SVGAGI. This CDR3 contains 14 residues. The ends lost 5 bases at V and 10 bases at J; junction bases unmatched: 9.

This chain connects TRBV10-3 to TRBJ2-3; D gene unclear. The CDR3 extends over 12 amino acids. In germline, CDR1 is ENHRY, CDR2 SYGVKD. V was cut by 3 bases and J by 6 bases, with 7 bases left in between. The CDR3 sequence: CAISESGDTQYF. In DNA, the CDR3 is TGTGCCATCAGTGAATCCGGGGATACGCAGTATTTT.

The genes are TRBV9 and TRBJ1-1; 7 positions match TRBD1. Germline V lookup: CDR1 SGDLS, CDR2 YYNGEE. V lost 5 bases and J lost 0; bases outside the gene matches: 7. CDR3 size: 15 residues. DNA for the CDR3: TGTGCCAGCAGTCGTAGGGACAGACTGAACACTGAAGCTTTCTTT. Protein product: CASSRRDRLNTEAFF.

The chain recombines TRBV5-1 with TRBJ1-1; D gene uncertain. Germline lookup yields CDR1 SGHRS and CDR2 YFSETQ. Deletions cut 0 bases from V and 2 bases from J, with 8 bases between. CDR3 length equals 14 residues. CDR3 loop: CASSLATGNTEAFF. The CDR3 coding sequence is TGCGCCAGCAGCTTGGCGACGGGTAACACTGAAGCTTTCTTT.